The clone carrying this T cell receptor beta chain appeared once. The data are from a study of T cell responses to AZD1222 COVID-19 vaccine. Sequencing was performed with immunoSEQ multiplex PCR; in TCRdb, only in-frame clones are kept and a portion is missing. The repertoire holds roughly 69,000 clones, with under 90% as singletons. Germline-derived CDR1 and CDR2 are MNHNS and SASEGT. CDR3 length: 13 amino acids. The V end lost 2 bases, the J end lost 6 bases, and 10 bases lay between the germline ends. The TCR originated in an adult who received the AZD1222 COVID-19 vaccine. The source material was peripheral blood, sampled 28 days after the second AZD1222 dose. The chain uses TRBV6-1 and TRBJ1-2; no firm D call. The CDR3, as DNA: TGTGCCAGCAGTGAACCTACCAGGCATGGCTACACCTTC. This codes for CASSEPTRHGYTF.